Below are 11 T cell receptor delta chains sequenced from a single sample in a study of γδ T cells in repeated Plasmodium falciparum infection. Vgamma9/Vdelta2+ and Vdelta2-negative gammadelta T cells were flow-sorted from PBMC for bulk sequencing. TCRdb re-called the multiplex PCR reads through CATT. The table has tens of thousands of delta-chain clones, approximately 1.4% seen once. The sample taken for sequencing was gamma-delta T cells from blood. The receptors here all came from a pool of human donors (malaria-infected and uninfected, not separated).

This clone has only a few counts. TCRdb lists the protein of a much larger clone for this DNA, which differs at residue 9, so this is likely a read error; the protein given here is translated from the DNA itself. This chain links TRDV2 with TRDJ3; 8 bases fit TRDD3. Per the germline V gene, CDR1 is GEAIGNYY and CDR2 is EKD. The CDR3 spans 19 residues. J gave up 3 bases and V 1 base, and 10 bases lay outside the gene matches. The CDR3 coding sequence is TGTGCCTGTGACACTCTACTGGGGGGTACAGACTGGGACACCCGACAGATGTTTTTC. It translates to CACDTLLGGTDWDTRQMFF.

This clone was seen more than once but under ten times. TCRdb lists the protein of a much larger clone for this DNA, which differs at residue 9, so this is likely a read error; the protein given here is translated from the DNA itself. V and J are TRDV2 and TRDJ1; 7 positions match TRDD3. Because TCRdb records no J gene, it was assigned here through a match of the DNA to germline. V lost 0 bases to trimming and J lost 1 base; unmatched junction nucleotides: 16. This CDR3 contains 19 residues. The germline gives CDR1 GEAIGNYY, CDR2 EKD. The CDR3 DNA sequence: TGTGCCTGTGACACCGGACTGGGGAATACCCTAGCGGGCACCGATAAACTCATCTTT. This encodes CACDTGLGNTLAGTDKLIF.

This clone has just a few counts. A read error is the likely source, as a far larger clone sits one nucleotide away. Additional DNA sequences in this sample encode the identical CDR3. The DNA of the CDR3 is TGCGCTCTTGGGGAACTAGCTCCTAACTGGGGGACGTACACCGATAAACTCATCTTT. Translation: CALGELAPNWGTYTDKLIF. The rearrangement joins TRDV1 to TRDJ1; 9 bases fit TRDD3. The CDR3 is 19 residues long. CDR1 and CDR2 (germline): TSWWSYY, QGS.

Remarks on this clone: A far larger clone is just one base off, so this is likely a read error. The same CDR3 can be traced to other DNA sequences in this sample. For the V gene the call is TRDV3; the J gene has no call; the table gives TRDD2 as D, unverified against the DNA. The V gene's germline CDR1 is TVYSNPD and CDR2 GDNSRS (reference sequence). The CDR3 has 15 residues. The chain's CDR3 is CAFRVLFGYTDKLIF. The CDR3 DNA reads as TGTGCCTTCCGAGTCTTATTTGGTTACACCGATAAACTCATCTTC.

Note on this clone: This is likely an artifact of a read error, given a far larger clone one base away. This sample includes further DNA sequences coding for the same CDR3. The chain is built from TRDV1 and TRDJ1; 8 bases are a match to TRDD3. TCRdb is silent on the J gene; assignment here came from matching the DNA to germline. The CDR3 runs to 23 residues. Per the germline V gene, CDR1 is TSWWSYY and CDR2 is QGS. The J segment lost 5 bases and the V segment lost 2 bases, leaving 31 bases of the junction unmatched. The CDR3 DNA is TGTGCTCTTGGGGAAAAGGTCCTACGTGCATTTGAGTTCTGGGGATACTGTTCAGATAAACTCATCTTT. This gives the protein CALGEKVLRAFEFWGYCSDKLIF.

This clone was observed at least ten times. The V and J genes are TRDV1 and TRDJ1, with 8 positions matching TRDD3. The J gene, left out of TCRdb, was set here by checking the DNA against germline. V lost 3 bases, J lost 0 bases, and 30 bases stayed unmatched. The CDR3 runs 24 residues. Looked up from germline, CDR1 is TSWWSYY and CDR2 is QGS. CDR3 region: CALGDLGLGGDRRGYHGNTDKLIF. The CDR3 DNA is TGTGCTCTTGGGGACCTAGGACTAGGAGGGGACAGACGGGGATACCACGGAAACACCGATAAACTCATCTTT.

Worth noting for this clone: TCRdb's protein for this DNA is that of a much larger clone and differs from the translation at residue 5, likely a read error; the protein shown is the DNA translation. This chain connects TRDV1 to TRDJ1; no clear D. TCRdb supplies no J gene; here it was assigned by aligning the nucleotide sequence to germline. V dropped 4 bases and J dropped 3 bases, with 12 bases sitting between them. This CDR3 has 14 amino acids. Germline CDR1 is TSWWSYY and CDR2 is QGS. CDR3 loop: CALGGGTRSDKLIF. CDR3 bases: TGTGCTCTTGGGGGTGGGACTAGGTCCGATAAACTCATCTTT.

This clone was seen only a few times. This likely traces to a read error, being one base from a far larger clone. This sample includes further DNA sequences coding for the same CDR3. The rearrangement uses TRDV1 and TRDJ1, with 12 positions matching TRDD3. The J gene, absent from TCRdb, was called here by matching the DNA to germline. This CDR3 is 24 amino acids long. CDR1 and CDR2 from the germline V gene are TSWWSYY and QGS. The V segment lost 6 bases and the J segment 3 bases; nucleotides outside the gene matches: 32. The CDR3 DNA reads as TGTGCTCTTGGAGATCGGGCGCCTCCCTTGTACTGGGGGATACAAAATTTAGCGGCCGATAAACTCATCTTT. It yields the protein CALGDRAPPLYWGIQNLAADKLIF.

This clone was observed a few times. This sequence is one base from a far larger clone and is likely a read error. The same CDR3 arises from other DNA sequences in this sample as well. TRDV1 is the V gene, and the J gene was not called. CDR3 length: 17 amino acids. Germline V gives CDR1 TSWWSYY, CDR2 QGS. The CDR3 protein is CALHLAVPPFAGHFLIF. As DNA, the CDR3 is TGTGCCCTACACCTGGCCGTTCCCCCATTCGCGGGGCACTTTCTCATCTTT.

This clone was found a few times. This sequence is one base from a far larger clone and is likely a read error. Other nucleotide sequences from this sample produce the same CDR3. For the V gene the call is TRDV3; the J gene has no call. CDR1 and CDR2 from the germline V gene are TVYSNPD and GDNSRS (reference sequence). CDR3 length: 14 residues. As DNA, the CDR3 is TGTGCCTCCGTTAAGGTGAGCAACACCGATAAACTCATCTTC. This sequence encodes CASVKVSNTDKLIF.

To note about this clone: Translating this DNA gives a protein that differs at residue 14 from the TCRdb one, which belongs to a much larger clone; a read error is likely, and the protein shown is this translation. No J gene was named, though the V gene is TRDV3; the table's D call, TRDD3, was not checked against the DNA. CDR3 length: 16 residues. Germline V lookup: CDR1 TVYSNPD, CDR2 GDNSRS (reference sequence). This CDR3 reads CAFMGGMRPHTDKPIF. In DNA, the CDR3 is TGTGCCTTTATGGGTGGGATGCGTCCCCACACCGATAAACCCATCTTT.